This T cell receptor (beta chain) was identified in a study of OX40 agonist ivuxolimab in advanced cancers. The table came from immunoSEQ multiplex PCR; TCRdb's copy has only in-frame clones and leaves some out. The repertoire has approximately 52,000 clones, about 81% of them found once; the top ten carry roughly 1.1%. The CDR3 loop spans 15 amino acids. V dropped 1 base and J dropped 1 base, with 7 bases sitting between them. CDR1 and CDR2 from the germline V gene are SGHNT and YENEEA. This clonotype was sampled from an adult with an advanced solid tumor such as melanoma, head and neck, liver or kidney cancer. Sequenced material: CD4+ or CD8+ T cells sorted from blood, taken in a trial of the OX40 agonist ivuxolimab. V is TRBV11-3 and J is TRBJ2-2; D possibly corresponds to TRBD1 (6 bases). The CDR3 loop reads CASSLGTVNTGELFF. DNA for the CDR3: TGTGCCAGCAGCTTAGGGACAGTGAACACCGGGGAGCTGTTTTTT.